This section outlines one T cell receptor beta chain sequence together with its context. In the original workflow: Nucleated cell number was recorded as an estimate derived from reference gene primer amplification. Measured with immunoSEQ multiplex PCR; TCRdb has only the in-frame clones, and not every one. That table supplies the V and J calls and clone size; D and trimming were determined from the DNA. Here the sample spans 100,000 to 150,000 clones, about 86% being singletons. These data come from a study of blood T cell repertoires in COVID-19. About the research overall: The United States, Italy and Spain were the sources of the acute and convalescent COVID-19 samples. PBMCs, B-cell-depleted T cells, or T cells were the source of the cDNA or gDNA that made up the material.

The germline V gene has CDR1 WSHSY and CDR2 SAAADI. Trimming removed 9 bases from V and 5 bases from J, with 21 bases in between. The CDR3 extends over 15 amino acids. The sequenced sample consisted of peripheral blood. The rearrangement links TRBV10-2 to TRBJ2-3; D is unresolved. The sequence derives from a woman aged 45-65 years with acute or convalescent COVID-19. The chain's CDR3 is CARTASPEHGDTQYF. In DNA, the CDR3 is TGCGCCAGAACCGCGTCCCCTGAGCATGGAGATACGCAGTATTTT.